A single sample is the source of the 20 T cell receptor beta chains below, sequenced in a study of sequential checkpoint blockade in melanoma. Assay: immunoSEQ multiplex PCR; the TCRdb copy retains only in-frame clones and omits some. The sample has 40,000 or so clones, more than 80% seen once. The treatment is: randomized to nivolumab then ipilimumab (arm A) or the reverse (arm B). Sequencing was performed on CD8+ T cells sorted from blood (inferred from file names), taken from a patient given nivolumab and ipilimumab in sequence. These receptors came from a human donor with melanoma.

The chain is built from TRBV7-9 and TRBJ1-1; 8 positions match TRBD1. Germline CDR1 SEHNR, CDR2 FQNEAQ (reference sequence). The CDR3 is 12 amino acids. Trimming removed 6 bases from V and 14 bases from J; junction bases left unmatched: 11. The CDR3 region is CASRWLTGAPFF. As DNA, the CDR3 is TGTGCCAGCAGATGGCTGACAGGGGCCCCCTTCTTT.

The chain carries TRBV5-1 and TRBJ2-7; TRBD2 matches 9 bases. J was trimmed by 0 bases and V by 0 bases; bases with no gene match: 4. Germline CDR1 reads SGHRS; CDR2 reads YFSETQ. This CDR3 is 16 amino acids long. In DNA form, the CDR3 reads TGCGCCAGCAGCTTGGGGGCTAGCGGGGCCTCCTACGAGCAGTACTTC. It encodes CASSLGASGASYEQYF.

The rearrangement links TRBV27 to TRBJ2-7, with 7 bases matching TRBD2. V trimming: 1 base; J trimming: 6 bases; junction bases outside the gene matches: 9. Germline CDR1 and CDR2: MNHEY and SMNVEV (reference sequence). The CDR3 extends over 15 amino acids. The CDR3 DNA follows: TGTGCCAGCAGTTTATGGGCGGGAGCTGGTTTCGAGCAGTACTTC. Translation gives CASSLWAGAGFEQYF.

The genes are TRBV6-1 and TRBJ2-1; TRBD2 might be the D (6 bases). The germline V and J ends were trimmed by 3 bases and 10 bases, with 13 bases remaining between them. There are 13 residues in the CDR3. The germline CDR1 and CDR2 sequences are MNHNS and SASEGT. CDR3 sequence (DNA): TGTGCCAGCAGTGAGGTTGGCGGGATCGAGCAGTTCTTC. As protein: CASSEVGGIEQFF.

This clone was observed a handful of times. The rearrangement links TRBV7-6 to TRBJ2-1; D is uncertain. The germline V gene has CDR1 SGHVS and CDR2 FNYEAQ. This CDR3 region has 13 residues. V was shortened by 4 bases and J by 9 bases, with 13 bases between the two germline ends. DNA of the CDR3: TGTGCCAGCAGCTCAAGCCGCGAAAGTGAGCAGTTCTTC. Amino acid sequence: CASSSSRESEQFF.

V and J are TRBV5-4 and TRBJ2-7; possible D gene TRBD1, 5 bases. Trimming shortened V by 1 base and J by 2 bases, and 10 bases separated the two germline ends. This CDR3 has 14 amino acids. Germline V CDR1 and CDR2: SGHNT, YYREEE (reference sequence). The DNA for the CDR3 is TGTGCCAGCAGCTTGTTTGCAGGGCCCTACGAGCAGTACTTC. Translation gives CASSLFAGPYEQYF.

The chain carries TRBV7-9 and TRBJ2-3; 7 nucleotides align to TRBD2. The J segment lost 6 bases and the V segment lost 6 bases, leaving 15 bases of the junction unmatched. The CDR3 length is 16 residues. Germline V gene lookup returns CDR1 SEHNR and CDR2 FQNEAQ (reference sequence). CDR3 coding DNA: TGTGCCAGCAGTTTCAGCGGGACCCACCAAACCGATACGCAGTATTTT. This translates into CASSFSGTHQTDTQYF.

The rearrangement uses TRBV5-6 and TRBJ2-7; D is undetermined. Trimming took 2 bases from V and 0 from J, leaving 9 bases between them. The CDR3 runs to 14 residues. CDR1 is SGHDT, CDR2 YYEEEE, per germline. Written as DNA, the CDR3 is TGTGCCAGCAGCTTCGCCAGTGACTCCTACGAGCAGTACGTC. Protein product: CASSFASDSYEQYV.

The chain employs TRBV4-1 and TRBJ2-7, with TRBD2 matching 10 bases. Germline loops: CDR1 MGHRA, CDR2 YSYEKL. Unmatched junction bases numbered 6, after V lost 4 bases and J lost 3 bases. The CDR3 length is 15 residues. The CDR3: CASSLILAGDYEQYF. CDR3 bases: TGCGCCAGCAGCCTTATCCTAGCGGGGGACTACGAGCAGTACTTC.

The chain combines TRBV9 with TRBJ2-1, with D unclear. CDR1 and CDR2 (germline): SGDLS, YYNGEE. The V gene lost 2 bases and the J gene lost 7 bases, with 7 bases spanning the gap. The CDR3 has 12 amino acids. In nucleotides, the CDR3 is TGTGCCAGCAGCGTCAGTGGTAATGAGCAGTTCTTC. This gives the protein CASSVSGNEQFF.

This chain connects TRBV9 to TRBJ1-5; 7 bases are shared with TRBD1. Germline assignment: CDR1 SGDLS and CDR2 YYNGEE. The CDR3 covers 15 residues. V lost 5 bases to trimming and J lost 0 bases; unmatched junction nucleotides: 5. This chain's CDR3 is CASSRQGNSNQPQHF. Written as DNA, the CDR3 is TGTGCCAGCAGTCGACAGGGTAATAGCAATCAGCCCCAGCATTTT.

The rearrangement links TRBV19 to TRBJ2-7; TRBD2 aligns across 11 bases. This CDR3 contains 15 residues. CDR1 and CDR2 from the germline V gene are LNHDA and SQIVND (reference sequence). V was pared by 4 bases and J by 4 bases, with 6 bases of the junction left unmatched. In DNA form, the CDR3 reads TGTGCCAGTAGTAAACTAGCGGGAGTGGGTTACGAGCAGTACGTC. This sequence encodes CASSKLAGVGYEQYV.

The J gene is TRBJ2-7, the V gene TRBV30; possibly TRBD1 for D (6 bases). Trimming took off 2 bases at V and 2 bases at J, with 13 bases between the two ends. Germline V lookup: CDR1 GTSNPN, CDR2 SVGIG (reference sequence). This CDR3 is 14 amino acids long. The DNA of the CDR3 is TGTGCCTGGAGTTGGGACAAAGCCCCCTACGAGCAGTACTTC. Translation gives CAWSWDKAPYEQYF. Complete variable domain (other parts from reference TRBV30 and TRBJ2-7): SQTIHQWPATLVQPVGSPLSLECTVEGTSNPNLYWYRQAAGRGLQLLFYSVGIGQISSEVPQNLSASRPQDRQFILSSKKLLLSDSGFYLCAWSWDKAPYEQYFGPGTRLTVT.

The rearrangement links TRBV27 to TRBJ2-5; TRBD2 aligns across 11 bases. The tail of the sequence fits TRBJ2-7 better, so the J call may be wrong. The germline V gene has CDR1 MNHEY and CDR2 SMNVEV (reference sequence). The CDR3 length is 14 residues. The CDR3 reads CASSIGTSGYEQYF. The CDR3 DNA is TGTGCCAGCAGTATCGGGACTAGCGGCTACGAGCAGTACTTC.

This chain uses TRBV27 with TRBJ1-2, with D perhaps matching TRBD1 (5 bases). The CDR3 sequence is 14 residues long. V was cut by 5 bases and J by 6 bases, with 16 bases left in between. The V gene's germline CDR1 is MNHEY and CDR2 SMNVEV (reference sequence). DNA of the CDR3: TGTGCCAGCAGTCTCTCACCGGGGGGAAATGGCTACACCTTC. Residues: CASSLSPGGNGYTF.

The V and J genes are TRBV19 and TRBJ1-2; perhaps TRBD1 as D (6 bases). The V end was cut by 5 bases, the J end by 2 bases, with 9 bases between. Per germline, CDR1 LNHDA and CDR2 SQIVND (reference sequence). This CDR3 spans 13 amino acids. CDR3 amino acids: CASSQTGNYGYTF. The CDR3 bases are TGTGCCAGTAGTCAAACAGGGAACTATGGCTACACCTTC.

The chain recombines TRBV7-9 with TRBJ2-1, with 11 bases that match TRBD2. Germline V gives CDR1 SEHNR, CDR2 FQNEAQ (reference sequence). Trimming took 2 bases from V and 7 from J; bases not matched to a gene: 4. This CDR3 contains 15 residues. Here the CDR3 DNA reads TGTGCCAGCAGCTTAACTAGCGGGAGTCGTAATGAGCAGTTCTTC. Its protein product is CASSLTSGSRNEQFF. Full variable domain (rest looked up from reference TRBV7-9 and TRBJ2-1): DTGVSQNPRHKITKRGQNVTFRCDPISEHNRLYWYRQTLGQGPEFLTYFQNEAQLEKSRLLSDRFSAERPKGSFSTLEIQRTEQGDSAMYLCASSLTSGSRNEQFFGPGTRLTVL.

This sequence joins TRBV11-1 and TRBJ1-1, with D maybe TRBD1 (5 bases). The CDR3 is made up of 14 amino acids. Germline loops: CDR1 SGHAT, CDR2 FQDESV (reference sequence). V gave up 6 bases and J gave up 1 base, with 12 bases separating them. The chain's CDR3 is CASRSRGWNTEAFF. The CDR3, as DNA: TGTGCCAGCAGGTCCCGGGGGTGGAACACTGAAGCTTTCTTT.

The chain recombines TRBV9 with TRBJ1-1; 7 bases line up with TRBD1. CDR1 is SGDLS and CDR2 is YYNGEE in the germline V gene. The trim removed 1 base at V and 6 bases at J, leaving 6 bases unmatched. This CDR3 contains 14 residues. In nucleotides, the CDR3 is TGTGCCAGCAGCGTAACAGGGGAGAGGCCTGAAGCTTTCTTT. Protein: CASSVTGERPEAFF.

In this sample, this clone is medium-sized. The chain carries TRBV12-5 and TRBJ2-1; 7 positions match TRBD2. This CDR3 is built from 16 residues. Trimming removed 0 bases from V and 4 bases from J; junction bases left unmatched: 6. Germline lookup yields CDR1 LGHNT and CDR2 FRNRAP. The CDR3 sequence is CASGLVAGMGYNEQFF. CDR3 sequence (DNA): TGTGCTAGTGGTTTGGTAGCGGGAATGGGTTACAATGAGCAGTTCTTC.